The clone carrying this T cell receptor (beta chain) was seen repeatedly, ten times or more. These data come from a study of kidney transplant recipient with SARS-CoV-2 infection. TCRdb reprocessed the reads via MiXCR and lists one record per CDR3 protein. The repertoire includes 200,000 to 300,000 distinct CDR3 sequences, 25% to 30% of them detected once, and roughly 7% sits in the top ten. V was trimmed by 0 bases and J by 4 bases, leaving 2 bases between them. The CDR3 contains 12 residues. The germline V gene encodes CDR1 SGHNT and CDR2 YENEEA. V gene TRBV11-3 combines with J gene TRBJ2-3, with D uncertain. The material was a blood sample, obtained at baseline and on day 111 from a kidney transplant recipient. The sequence was collected from a male patient between 25 and 40 years old who had COVID-19 and was a kidney transplant recipient. The graft donor may have given rise to some T cells. DNA of the CDR3: TGTGCCAGCAGCTTAGATTCAGATACGCAGTATTTT. Translation: CASSLDSDTQYF.